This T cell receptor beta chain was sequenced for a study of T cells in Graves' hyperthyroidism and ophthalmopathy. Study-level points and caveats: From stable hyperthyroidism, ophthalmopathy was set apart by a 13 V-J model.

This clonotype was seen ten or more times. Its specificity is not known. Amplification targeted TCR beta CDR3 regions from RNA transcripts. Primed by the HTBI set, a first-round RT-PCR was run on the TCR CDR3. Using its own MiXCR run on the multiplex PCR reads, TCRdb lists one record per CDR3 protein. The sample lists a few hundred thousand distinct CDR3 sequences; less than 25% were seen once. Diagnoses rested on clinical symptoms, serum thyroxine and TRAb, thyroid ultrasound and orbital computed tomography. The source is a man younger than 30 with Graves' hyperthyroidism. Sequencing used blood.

Written as DNA, the CDR3 is TGTGCCAGCAGCCAAGGCAGACGCTATGGCTACACCTTC. It encodes CASSQGRRYGYTF. The chain couples TRBV14 to TRBJ1-2, with no clear D. V gave up 1 base and J gave up 4 bases, with 7 bases separating them. The CDR3 has 13 amino acids. CDR1 SGHDN and CDR2 FVKESK come from the germline V gene.